This T cell receptor beta chain emerged from a study of control samples from healthy donors and cancer patients. V was trimmed by 6 bases and J by 5 bases, leaving 16 bases between them. Germline V gene lookup returns CDR1 KGHSH and CDR2 LQKENI. The CDR3 covers 14 residues. Some clones are missing from TCRdb's copy, which holds only in-frame ones; the method was immunoSEQ multiplex PCR. The sample carries tens of thousands of clones, 84% recorded once. The source material was PBMCs. The chain links TRBV18 to TRBJ2-5; D is possibly TRBD1 (6 bases). The sequence was obtained from an older man with lung cancer. The CDR3 DNA is TGTGCCAGCTCCCGAGGACAGTCCGGCGAGACCCAGTACTTC. It is translated as CASSRGQSGETQYF.